This is a list of T cell receptor beta chains from one sample in a study of blood T cell repertoires in COVID-19. Method: immunoSEQ multiplex PCR; TCRdb's copy keeps in-frame clones and lacks some. In the table there are about 170,000 clones, roughly 90% of which are singletons. Sequenced: peripheral blood. The receptors were sampled from a woman aged 55-75 years with COVID-19, enrolled during active disease. CDR3s include the opening cysteine and the closing phenylalanine or tryptophan.

V	CDR3
TRBV7-3	CASSLRQVGELFF
TRBV5-1	CASKEPGNTEAFF
TRBV27	CASRLADRTDTQYF
TRBV9	CASSPRINKSPLHF
TRBV7-3	CASSLKGALRTGELFF
TRBV6-6	CASRPGTGRYGYTF
TRBV29-1	CSAGTGIGYTF
TRBV5-1	CASNDRGFARNTEAFF
TRBV29-1	CSAGGGGPGELFF
TRBV4-3	CASSQGTSGSSYNEQFF
TRBV18	CASSPPTGTGIDIQYF
TRBV7-9	CASGQGSYGYTF
TRBV11-3	CASSSQLAGGHGELFF
TRBV7-9	CASSPTGSGSPLHF
TRBV28	CASSYGLAGIYEQYF
TRBV19	CASSIRGTGDHEQYF
TRBV20-1	CSRLAGEQFF
TRBV14	CASSRLGLANTEAFF
TRBV6-5	CASSHLSGQGTEAFF
TRBV27	CASSLFKSATNEKLFF
TRBV27	CASSTRGGYSNQPQHF
TRBV27	CASSFGQGASPLHF
TRBV2	CASSREGTPSTDTQYF
TRBV18	CASSPGWGGPNQPQHF
TRBV11-2	CASSLGPNQPQHF
TRBV27	CASSRDRANPASYEQYF
TRBV10-3	CAISETRQGQGGYTF
TRBV27	CASTVWPISLNTEAFF
TRBV7-2	CASSYRGVKLFF
TRBV19	CASTSTGSTSGNTIYF
TRBV30	CAWSVRTGTKETQYF
TRBV27	CASSPGQGAPGANVLTF
TRBV5-1	CASSLLGQTNQPQHF
TRBV7-2	CASSSGQLSQETQYF
TRBV19	CASNNRGTQSGNTIYF
TRBV5-1	CASSLASAGVDEQYF
TRBV23-1	CASSQSINRGGMNTEAFF
TRBV19	CASSILRGRNNEQFF
TRBV4-3	CASSQGYRGRMNEQFF
TRBV3-1/TRBV3-2	CASSQPQGSYNSPLHF
TRBV29-1	CSVESPEEQFF
TRBV19	CASRNRGRGNQPQHF
TRBV7-2	CAIVTVVDSTFISGNTIYF
TRBV14	CASSLRLAALGDEQFF
TRBV28	CASSGSGRSVYEQYF
TRBV5-5	CASRDSQGSHEQYF
TRBV6-5	CASSSRVGAEAFF
TRBV20-1	CSASSGPQGYGYTF
TRBV7-2	CASSLAGGPGGELFF
TRBV19	CASRTVASGYEQYF
TRBV5-1	CASSFPQGNTGELFF
TRBV4-3	CASSRAGRWNTEAFF
TRBV5-1	CASSSTTGQETQYF
TRBV7-3	CASSLSGGGVYNEQFF